Shown below are 7 T cell receptor beta chains from a single sample sequenced in a study of blood T cell repertoires in COVID-19 (TCRdb year 2020). Library construction relied on the immunoSEQ multiplex PCR assay. TCRdb stores this immuneACCESS table with in-frame sequences only. Part of the clones is absent; in the studies checked, under half of the shortfall reflects unresolved V genes, and no reason is known for the rest. The table for this sample lists fewer than 350,000 clones; more than 70% of them were counted only once. The biggest ten clones account for 2% to 2.5% of the sample. The material sequenced was PBMCs or T cells enriched from blood (not recorded which). These receptors were collected from a woman aged 60 to 75 in a cohort exposed to, infected with or recovered from COVID-19 (not recorded which).

This clone was counted a single time. V is TRBV7-3 and J is TRBJ2-3, with 7 bases matching TRBD2. Per germline, CDR1 SGHTA and CDR2 FQGTGA. V dropped 2 bases and J dropped 4; count of bases not matched to a gene: 3. CDR3 size: 14 residues. The CDR3 region has the DNA TGTGCCAGCAGCTTAGGCGGGAGTTCAGATACGCAGTATTTT. Protein sequence: CASSLGGSSDTQYF.

The chain joins TRBV9 to TRBJ2-3; D may be TRBD2 (6 bases). CDR3 length: 13 amino acids. Trimming pared 0 bases from V and 8 bases from J, leaving 10 bases between. The germline V gene encodes CDR1 SGDLS and CDR2 YYNGEE. For the CDR3, the DNA is TGTGCCAGCAGCGTAGGGGTTAGCGGTACGCAGTATTTT. Its protein product is CASSVGVSGTQYF.

V gene TRBV6-5 combines with J gene TRBJ1-2; the match to TRBD1 covers 7 bases. The germline V gene has CDR1 MNHEY and CDR2 SVGAGI. The CDR3 contains 14 residues. The V segment lost 0 bases and the J segment 8 bases; nucleotides outside the gene matches: 6. The CDR3 nucleotides are TGTGCCAGCAGTTACTCGACAGGGAGAGAGGGCTACACCTTC. This codes for CASSYSTGREGYTF.

CDR3 protein: CASSPGILDHSPLHF. CDR3 coding DNA: TGTGCCAGCAGCCCAGGGATTCTGGATCATTCACCCCTCCACTTT. The V and J genes are TRBV6-5 and TRBJ1-6; D perhaps matches TRBD1 (5 bases). CDR1 MNHEY and CDR2 SVGAGI come from the germline V gene. Trimming cost V 6 bases and J 8 bases, with 17 bases left between them. There are 15 residues in the CDR3.

The genes are TRBV18 and TRBJ2-1; 7 nucleotides align to TRBD2. The CDR3 length is 15 residues. Trimming took 3 bases from V and 4 from J; bases not matched to a gene: 6. Germline V gene lookup returns CDR1 KGHSH and CDR2 LQKENI. The CDR3 region has the DNA TGTGCCAGCTCACCTCCTAGCGGAGATTACAATGAGCAGTTCTTC. The encoded protein is CASSPPSGDYNEQFF.

The rearrangement joins TRBV5-4 to TRBJ2-3; 8 nucleotides align to TRBD1. This CDR3 contains 14 residues. The germline V gene has CDR1 SGHNT and CDR2 YYREEE (reference sequence). Trimming at V came to 2 bases and at J to 5 bases, leaving 4 bases not matched to a gene. CDR3 sequence: CASSFQGAEDTQYF. The CDR3 bases are TGTGCCAGCAGCTTTCAGGGGGCGGAAGATACGCAGTATTTT.

The CDR3 spells CATSTSGGSNQPQHF. DNA for the CDR3: TGTGCCACCAGTACCTCAGGGGGAAGCAATCAGCCCCAGCATTTT. The rearrangement uses TRBV24-1 and TRBJ1-5; 7 positions agree with TRBD1. The CDR3 covers 15 residues. In germline, CDR1 is KGHDR, CDR2 SFDVKD. V shed 6 bases, J shed 1 base, and the junction held 5 bases outside the gene matches.